The clone carrying this T cell receptor beta chain was seen a handful of times. Sequenced by immunoSEQ multiplex PCR; TCRdb stores in-frame clones only, minus some. The sample contains roughly 60,000 clones, roughly 82% of which appear only once. Germline CDR1 and CDR2: SGHNT and YYREEE (reference sequence). This CDR3 comprises 13 residues. The trim removed 0 bases at V and 6 bases at J, leaving 1 base unmatched. The sample is drawn from a study of PD-L1 blockade in urothelial cancer. The source was PBMCs, collected around atezolizumab (anti-PD-L1) treatment. The V gene is TRBV5-4, the J gene TRBJ1-2; 8 bases are shared with TRBD1. The TCR originated in a man between 65 and 85 years old with urothelial cancer. The CDR3 region has the DNA TGTGCCAGCAGCTTGGTGACAGGGGATGGCTACACCTTC. Its protein is CASSLVTGDGYTF. Complete variable domain (other parts from reference TRBV5-4 and TRBJ1-2): ETGVTQSPTHLIKTRGQQVTLRCSSQSGHNTVSWYQQALGQGPQFIFQYYREEENGRGNFPPRFSGLQFPNYSSELNVNALELDDSALYLCASSLVTGDGYTFGSGTRLTVV.